Listed here are 2 T cell receptor beta chains from one sample, sequenced in a study of Graves' ophthalmopathy and Graves' hyperthyroidism. CDR3 regions of TCR beta were amplified from RNA transcripts. First-round RT-PCR with HTBI primers preceded a second-round multiplex PCR. From the multiplex PCR reads, TCRdb called clonotypes with MiXCR, one entry per CDR3 protein. The data contain 600,000 to 650,000 distinct CDR3 sequences, about 20% of them singletons. Sequencing was done on a sample of peripheral blood. These receptor sequences come from a woman aged 18-30 years with stable Graves' hyperthyroidism. Some clones in this sample may be carry-over from other donors' samples.

At least ten counts were recorded for this clonotype. This rearrangement joins TRBV14 to TRBJ2-6; D is ambiguous. V lost 0 bases, J lost 0 bases, and 6 bases lay in between. CDR3 size: 16 residues. Germline assignment: CDR1 SGHDN and CDR2 FVKESK. CDR3 residues: CASSQDLGSGANVLTF. Here the CDR3 DNA reads TGTGCCAGCAGCCAAGATTTGGGCTCTGGGGCCAACGTCCTGACTTTC.

V gene TRBV28 combines with J gene TRBJ2-7; the D call may be TRBD1 or TRBD2 (5 bases each). The ends were cut back, 5 bases at V and 8 bases at J, with 19 bases in the middle. Germline V gene lookup returns CDR1 MDHEN and CDR2 SYDVKM. The CDR3 consists of 14 residues. In nucleotides, the CDR3 is TGTGCCAGCAGTACCCTACCGGGGCCTGGCAAGCAGTACTTC. It is translated as CASSTLPGPGKQYF.